Given below is one TCR beta chain in context. Allocation to cohorts depended on clinical history reported by the participants. The entry originates in a study of blood T cell repertoires in COVID-19. Study information: Both acute and convalescent COVID-19 samples were obtained from the United States, Italy and Spain. Sources were T cells, B-cell-depleted T cells, or PBMCs; the material itself was cDNA or gDNA.

Authors' data handling: Amplifying reference gene primers gave estimates of nucleated cell counts. Using immunoSEQ multiplex PCR, the repertoire was profiled, and TCRdb retains in-frame clones only, with some absent. For V, J and clone size, that table is used; D and trimming come from the DNA. Of fewer than 400,000 clones listed, 85% to 95% are singletons. This sequence was found in a woman under 40 who had been exposed to COVID-19. The material sequenced was PBMCs or T cells enriched from blood (not recorded which).

In DNA form, the CDR3 reads TGCGCCAGCAGCCCGGGACAGGGTGCTAATGAAAAACTGTTTTTT. It translates to CASSPGQGANEKLFF. The V call is TRBV5-1, the J call TRBJ1-4, with 9 bases that match TRBD1. V was pared by 4 bases and J by 3 bases, with 4 bases of the junction left unmatched. CDR1 is SGHRS and CDR2 is YFSETQ in the germline V gene. The CDR3 has 15 residues.